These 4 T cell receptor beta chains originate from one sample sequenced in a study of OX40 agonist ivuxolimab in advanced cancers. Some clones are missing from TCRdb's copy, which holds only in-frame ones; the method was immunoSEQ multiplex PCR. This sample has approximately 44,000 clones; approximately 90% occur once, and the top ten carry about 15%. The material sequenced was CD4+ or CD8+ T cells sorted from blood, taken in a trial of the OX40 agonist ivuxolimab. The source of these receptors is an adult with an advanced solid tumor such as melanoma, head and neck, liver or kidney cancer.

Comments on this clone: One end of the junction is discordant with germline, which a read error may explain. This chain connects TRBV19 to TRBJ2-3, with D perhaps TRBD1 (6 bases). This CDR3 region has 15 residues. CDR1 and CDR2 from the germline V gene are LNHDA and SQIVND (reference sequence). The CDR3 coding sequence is TGTGCCAGCGCGCGCCTGGCAGGGGCGAGAGATGCGCAGTATTTT. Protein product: CASARLAGARDAQYF.

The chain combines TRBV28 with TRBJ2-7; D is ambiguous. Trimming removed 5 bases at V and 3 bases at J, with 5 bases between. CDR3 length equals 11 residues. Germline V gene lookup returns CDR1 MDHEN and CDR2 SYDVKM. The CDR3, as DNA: TGTGCCAGCAGTCAATACTACGAGCAGTACTTC. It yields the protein CASSQYYEQYF.

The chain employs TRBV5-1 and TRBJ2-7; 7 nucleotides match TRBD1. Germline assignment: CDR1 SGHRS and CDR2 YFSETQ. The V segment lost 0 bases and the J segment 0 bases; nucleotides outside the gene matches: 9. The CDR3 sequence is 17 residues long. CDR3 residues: CASSLESNRGFSYEQYF. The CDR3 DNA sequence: TGCGCCAGCAGCTTGGAATCCAACAGGGGATTCTCCTACGAGCAGTACTTC. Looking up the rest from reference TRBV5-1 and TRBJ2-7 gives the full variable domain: KAGVTQTPRYLIKTRGQQVTLSCSPISGHRSVSWYQQTPGQGLQFLFEYFSETQRNKGNFPGRFSGRQFSNSRSEMNVSTLELGDSALYLCASSLESNRGFSYEQYFGPGTRLTVT.

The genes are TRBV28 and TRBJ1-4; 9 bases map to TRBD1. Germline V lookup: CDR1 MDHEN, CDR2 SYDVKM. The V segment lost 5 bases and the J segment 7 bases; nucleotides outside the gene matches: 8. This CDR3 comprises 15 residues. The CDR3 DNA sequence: TGTGCCAGCAGTCAATACAGGGGGCGGATTGAAAAACTGTTTTTT. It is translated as CASSQYRGRIEKLFF. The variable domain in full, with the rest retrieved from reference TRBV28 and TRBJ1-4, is DVKVTQSSRYLVKRTGEKVFLECVQDMDHENMFWYRQDPGLGLRLIYFSYDVKMKEKGDIPEGYSVSREKKERFSLILESASTNQTSMYLCASSQYRGRIEKLFFGSGTQLSVL.